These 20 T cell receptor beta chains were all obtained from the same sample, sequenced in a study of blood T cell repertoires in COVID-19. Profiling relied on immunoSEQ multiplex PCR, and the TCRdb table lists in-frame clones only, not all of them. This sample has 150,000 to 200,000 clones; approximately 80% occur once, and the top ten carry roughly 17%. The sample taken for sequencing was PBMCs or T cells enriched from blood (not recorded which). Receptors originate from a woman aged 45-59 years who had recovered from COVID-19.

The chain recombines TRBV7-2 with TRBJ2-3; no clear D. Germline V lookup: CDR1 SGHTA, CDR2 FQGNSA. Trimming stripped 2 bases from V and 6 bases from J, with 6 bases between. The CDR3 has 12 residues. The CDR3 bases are TGTGCCAGCAGCTTAACTCGGGATACGCAGTATTTT. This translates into CASSLTRDTQYF.

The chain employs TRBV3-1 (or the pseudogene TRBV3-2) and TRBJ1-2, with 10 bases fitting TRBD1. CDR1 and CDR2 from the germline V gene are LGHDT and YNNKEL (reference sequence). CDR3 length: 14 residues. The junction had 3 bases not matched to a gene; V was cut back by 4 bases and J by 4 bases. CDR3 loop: CASSLGQGLYGYTF. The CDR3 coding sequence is TGTGCCAGCAGCCTGGGACAGGGGCTCTATGGCTACACCTTC.

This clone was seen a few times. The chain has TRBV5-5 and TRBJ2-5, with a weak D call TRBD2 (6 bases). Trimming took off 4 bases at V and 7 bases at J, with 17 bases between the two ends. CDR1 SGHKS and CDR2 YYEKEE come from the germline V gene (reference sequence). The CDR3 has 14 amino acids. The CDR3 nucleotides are TGTGCCAGCAGCACCGCCGCGGGGCTTGGGACCCAGTACTTC. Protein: CASSTAAGLGTQYF.

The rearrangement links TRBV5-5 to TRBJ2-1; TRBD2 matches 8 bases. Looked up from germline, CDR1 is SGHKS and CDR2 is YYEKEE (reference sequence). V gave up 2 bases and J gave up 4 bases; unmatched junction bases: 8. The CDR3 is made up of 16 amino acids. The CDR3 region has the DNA TGTGCCAGCAGCTTCTTTGGGTCTAGCGGGTACAATGAGCAGTTCTTC. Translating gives CASSFFGSSGYNEQFF.

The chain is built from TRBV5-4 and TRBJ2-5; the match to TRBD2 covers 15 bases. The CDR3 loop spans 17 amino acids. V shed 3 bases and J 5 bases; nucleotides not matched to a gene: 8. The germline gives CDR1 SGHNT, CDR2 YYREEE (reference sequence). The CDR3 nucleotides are TGTGCCAGCAGCTCGAATGGACTAGCGGGAGGGTGGGAGACCCAGTACTTC. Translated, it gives CASSSNGLAGGWETQYF. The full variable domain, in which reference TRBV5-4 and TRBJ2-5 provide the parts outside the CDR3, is ETGVTQSPTHLIKTRGQQVTLRCSSQSGHNTVSWYQQALGQGPQFIFQYYREEENGRGNFPPRFSGLQFPNYSSELNVNALELDDSALYLCASSSNGLAGGWETQYFGPGTRLLVL.

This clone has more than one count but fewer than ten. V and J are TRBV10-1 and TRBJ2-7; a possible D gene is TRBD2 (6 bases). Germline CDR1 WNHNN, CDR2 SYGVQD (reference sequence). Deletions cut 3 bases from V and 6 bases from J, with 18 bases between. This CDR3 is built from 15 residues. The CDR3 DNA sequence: TGCGCCAGCAGTGAACAGGACTACCTTAGGTTCGAGCAGTACTTC. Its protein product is CASSEQDYLRFEQYF.

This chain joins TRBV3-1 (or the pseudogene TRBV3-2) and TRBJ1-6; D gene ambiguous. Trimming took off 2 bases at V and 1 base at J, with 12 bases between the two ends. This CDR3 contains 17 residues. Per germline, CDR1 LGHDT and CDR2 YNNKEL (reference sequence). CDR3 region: CASSQNGRASYNSPLHF. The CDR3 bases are TGTGCCAGCAGCCAAAATGGGAGGGCGTCCTATAATTCACCCCTCCACTTT.

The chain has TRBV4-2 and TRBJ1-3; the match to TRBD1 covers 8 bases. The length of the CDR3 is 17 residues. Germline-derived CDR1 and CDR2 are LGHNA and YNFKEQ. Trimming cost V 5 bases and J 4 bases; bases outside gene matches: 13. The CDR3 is CASSRETGGLGGNTIYF. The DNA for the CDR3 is TGTGCCAGCAGCAGAGAAACAGGGGGTTTGGGAGGAAACACCATATATTTT.

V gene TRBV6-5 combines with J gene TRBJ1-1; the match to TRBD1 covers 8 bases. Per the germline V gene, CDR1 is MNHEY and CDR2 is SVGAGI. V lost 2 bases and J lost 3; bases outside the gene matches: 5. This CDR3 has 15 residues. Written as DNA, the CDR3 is TGTGCCAGCAGTTACCAGGGGGCTAAGCACACTGAAGCTTTCTTT. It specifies CASSYQGAKHTEAFF.

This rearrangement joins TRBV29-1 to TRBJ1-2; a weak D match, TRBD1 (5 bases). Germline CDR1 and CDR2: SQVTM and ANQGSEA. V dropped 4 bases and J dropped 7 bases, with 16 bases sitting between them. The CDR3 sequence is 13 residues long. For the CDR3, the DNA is TGCAGCGTTGCCAGGGACCCGGAGGGTGGCTACACCTTC. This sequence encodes CSVARDPEGGYTF.

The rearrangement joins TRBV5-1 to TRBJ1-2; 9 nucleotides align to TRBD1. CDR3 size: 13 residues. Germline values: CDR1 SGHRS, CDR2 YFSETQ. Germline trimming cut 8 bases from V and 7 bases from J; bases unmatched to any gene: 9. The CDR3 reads CASSTGGDGGYTF. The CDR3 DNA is TGCGCCAGTTCCACAGGGGGCGATGGTGGCTACACCTTC.

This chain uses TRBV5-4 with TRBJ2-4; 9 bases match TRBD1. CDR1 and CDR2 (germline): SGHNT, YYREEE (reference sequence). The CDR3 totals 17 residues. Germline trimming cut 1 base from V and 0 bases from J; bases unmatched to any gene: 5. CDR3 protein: CASSLSRDRVAKNIQYF. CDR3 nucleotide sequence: TGTGCCAGCAGCTTGTCCCGGGACAGGGTAGCCAAAAACATTCAGTACTTC.

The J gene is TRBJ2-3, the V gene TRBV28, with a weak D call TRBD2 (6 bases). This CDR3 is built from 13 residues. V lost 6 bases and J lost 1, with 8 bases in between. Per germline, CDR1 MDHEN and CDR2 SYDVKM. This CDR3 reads CASRSSGTDTQYF. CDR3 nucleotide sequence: TGTGCCAGCAGGTCTAGCGGCACAGATACGCAGTATTTT. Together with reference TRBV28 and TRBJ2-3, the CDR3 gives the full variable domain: DVKVTQSSRYLVKRTGEKVFLECVQDMDHENMFWYRQDPGLGLRLIYFSYDVKMKEKGDIPEGYSVSREKKERFSLILESASTNQTSMYLCASRSSGTDTQYFGPGTRLTVL.

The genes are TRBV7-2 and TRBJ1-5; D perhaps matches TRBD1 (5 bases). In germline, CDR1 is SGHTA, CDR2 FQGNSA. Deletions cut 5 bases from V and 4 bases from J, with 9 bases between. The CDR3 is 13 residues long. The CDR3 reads CASSPDRNQPQHF. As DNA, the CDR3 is TGTGCCAGCAGCCCCGACAGAAATCAGCCCCAGCATTTT.

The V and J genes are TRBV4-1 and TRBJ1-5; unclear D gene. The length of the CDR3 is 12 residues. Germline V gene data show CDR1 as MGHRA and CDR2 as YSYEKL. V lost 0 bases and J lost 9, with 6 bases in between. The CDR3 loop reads CASSQEPGPQHF. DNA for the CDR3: TGCGCCAGCAGCCAAGAGCCAGGGCCCCAGCATTTT.

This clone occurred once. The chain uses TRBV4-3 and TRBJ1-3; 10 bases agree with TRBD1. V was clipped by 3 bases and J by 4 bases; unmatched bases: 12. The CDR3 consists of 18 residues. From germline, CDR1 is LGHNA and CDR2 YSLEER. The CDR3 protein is CASSHRLTGTGVGNTIYF. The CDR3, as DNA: TGCGCCAGCAGCCACCGCTTGACCGGGACAGGGGTAGGAAACACCATATATTTT.

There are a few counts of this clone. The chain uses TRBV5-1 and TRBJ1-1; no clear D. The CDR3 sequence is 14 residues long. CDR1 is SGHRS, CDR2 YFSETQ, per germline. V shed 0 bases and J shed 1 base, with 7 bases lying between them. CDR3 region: CASSLDFGNTEAFF. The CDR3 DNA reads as TGCGCCAGCAGCTTGGATTTCGGGAACACTGAAGCTTTCTTT.

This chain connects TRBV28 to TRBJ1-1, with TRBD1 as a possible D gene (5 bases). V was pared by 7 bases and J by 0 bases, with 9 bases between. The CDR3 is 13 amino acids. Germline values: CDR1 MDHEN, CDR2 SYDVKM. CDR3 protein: CASKDRLNTEAFF. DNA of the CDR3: TGTGCCAGCAAAGACAGATTGAACACTGAAGCTTTCTTT. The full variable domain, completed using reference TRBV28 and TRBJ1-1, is DVKVTQSSRYLVKRTGEKVFLECVQDMDHENMFWYRQDPGLGLRLIYFSYDVKMKEKGDIPEGYSVSREKKERFSLILESASTNQTSMYLCASKDRLNTEAFFGQGTRLTVV.

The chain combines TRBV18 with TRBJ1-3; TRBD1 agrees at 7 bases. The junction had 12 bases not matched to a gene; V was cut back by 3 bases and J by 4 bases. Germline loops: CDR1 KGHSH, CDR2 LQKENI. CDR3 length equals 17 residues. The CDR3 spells CASSPTSGGSSGNTIYF. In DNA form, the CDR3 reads TGTGCCAGCTCACCGACCTCAGGGGGTTCTTCGGGAAACACCATATATTTT. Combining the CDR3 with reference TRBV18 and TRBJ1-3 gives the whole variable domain NAGVMQNPRHLVRRRGQEARLRCSPMKGHSHVYWYRQLPEEGLKFMVYLQKENIIDESGMPKERFSAEFPKEGPSILRIQQVVRGDSAAYFCASSPTSGGSSGNTIYFGEGSWLTVV.

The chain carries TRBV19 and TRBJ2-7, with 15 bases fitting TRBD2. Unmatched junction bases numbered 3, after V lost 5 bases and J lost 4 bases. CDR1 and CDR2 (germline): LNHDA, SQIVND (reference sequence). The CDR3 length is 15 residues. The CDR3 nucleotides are TGTGCCAGTAGTGGGACTAGCGGGAGGTCTTACGAGCAGTACTTC. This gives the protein CASSGTSGRSYEQYF. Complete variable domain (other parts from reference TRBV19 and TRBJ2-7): DGGITQSPKYLFRKEGQNVTLSCEQNLNHDAMYWYRQDPGQGLRLIYYSQIVNDFQKGDIAEGYSVSREKKESFPLTVTSAQKNPTAFYLCASSGTSGRSYEQYFGPGTRLTVT.